A selection of T cell receptor beta chains follows, all from one sample in a study of shared clonotypes between healthy human individuals. Clones were sequenced by immunoSEQ multiplex PCR, and TCRdb holds only the in-frame ones, with some missing. The table has more than 1,200,000 clones, approximately 98.5% seen once. The sample comprised naive CD4+ T cells sorted from blood. The receptors originated from a man between 25 and 39 years old in good health. The conserved cysteine and the conserved F or W are not part of the CDR3 here. D genes are given only for firm matches.

d_call,j_call,v_call,cdr3_aa
NA,TRBJ2-7,TRBV6-5,ASSYTFSAYEQY
NA,TRBJ2-3,TRBV7-8,ASSLVRGVVDTQY
TRBD1,TRBJ2-7,TRBV6-6,ASSRDRPYEQY
TRBD2,TRBJ2-2,TRBV6-5,ASSSGLYTGELF
NA,TRBJ2-7,TRBV5-1,ASSLDPANEQY
NA,TRBJ1-1,TRBV2,ASSESGHEAF
TRBD1,TRBJ2-7,TRBV9,ASSVGQVNYEQY
NA,TRBJ1-3,TRBV9,ASSFGHGKNTIY
TRBD2,TRBJ2-7,TRBV11-3,ASSSSGSPFKQY
TRBD2,TRBJ2-2,TRBV14,ASSQDGGLAGDTGELF
TRBD1,TRBJ2-2,TRBV5-1,ASSLVAGGTGELF
TRBD1,TRBJ2-2,TRBV28,ASEPPGGKYTGELF
TRBD2,TRBJ2-1,TRBV6-1,ASSASPRTSFYNEQF
TRBD2,TRBJ2-7,TRBV7-6,ASSPGTSAGEQY
TRBD1,TRBJ2-5,TRBV18,ASSPGQGPPLEQETQY
TRBD1,TRBJ1-1,TRBV7-9,ASVGHPGGGTEAF
TRBD2,TRBJ2-1,TRBV25-1,ASTPRGGVGNEQF
NA,TRBJ1-5,TRBV18,ASSPLRGGGGQPQH
NA,TRBJ2-1,TRBV11-3,ASSLSRDEQF
NA,TRBJ2-3,TRBV18,ASSKDMSGGDTQY
NA,TRBJ2-2,TRBV7-8,ASSLAIPANTGELF
NA,TRBJ2-1,TRBV9,ASSVVEGRQF
NA,TRBJ2-3,TRBV7-9,ASSPRNRATPTDTQY
TRBD2,TRBJ2-1,TRBV5-4,ASSRTSGNEQF
TRBD2,TRBJ2-2,TRBV28,ASSLGASGFTGELF
TRBD1,TRBJ2-1,TRBV27,ASSRTGGLGNEQF
TRBD2,TRBJ2-7,TRBV5-1,ASSSGLAGGISYEQY
TRBD1,NA,TRBV28,ASSSYGTAQTQY
TRBD1,TRBJ1-5,TRBV18,ASSNDRGENQPQH
NA,TRBJ2-1,TRBV7-9,ASSTKPYYNEQF
NA,TRBJ2-3,TRBV5-1,ASGEQKPTDTQY
NA,TRBJ1-5,TRBV5-8,ASSRRDQPQH
NA,TRBJ2-7,TRBV5-4,ASSLEPSSYEQY
TRBD1,TRBJ1-1,TRBV2,ASGLGADRGLTEAF
NA,TRBJ2-1,TRBV9,ASSVLVFSSYNEQF
NA,TRBJ2-7,TRBV28,ASSPAGLSNSYEQY
TRBD2,TRBJ2-7,TRBV5-4,ASSLGLAGVNNYEQY
NA,TRBJ2-3,TRBV11-3,ASSLSVNTDTQY
NA,TRBJ2-4,TRBV6-1,ASSEVSIQY
NA,TRBJ1-1,TRBV25-1,ASSGGVAEAF
NA,TRBJ2-1,TRBV15,ATSRASEYEQF
NA,TRBJ1-1,TRBV10-3,ATLQGVGTEAF
NA,TRBJ2-7,TRBV7-2,ASSLVRRRGSYEQY
TRBD2,TRBJ2-3,TRBV18,ASSRASGHPSTDTQY
NA,TRBJ2-7,TRBV10-1,ASSRDTAYEQY